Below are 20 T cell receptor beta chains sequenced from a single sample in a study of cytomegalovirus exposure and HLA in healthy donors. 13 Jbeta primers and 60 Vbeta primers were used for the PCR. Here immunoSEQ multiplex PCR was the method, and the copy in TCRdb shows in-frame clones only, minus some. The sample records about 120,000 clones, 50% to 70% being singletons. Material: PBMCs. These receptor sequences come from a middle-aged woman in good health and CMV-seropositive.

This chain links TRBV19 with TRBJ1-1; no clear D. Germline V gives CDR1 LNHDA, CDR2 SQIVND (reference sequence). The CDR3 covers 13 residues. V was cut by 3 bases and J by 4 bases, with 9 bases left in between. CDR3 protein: CASSILGITEAFF. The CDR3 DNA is TGTGCCAGTAGTATTCTCGGGATCACTGAAGCTTTCTTT.

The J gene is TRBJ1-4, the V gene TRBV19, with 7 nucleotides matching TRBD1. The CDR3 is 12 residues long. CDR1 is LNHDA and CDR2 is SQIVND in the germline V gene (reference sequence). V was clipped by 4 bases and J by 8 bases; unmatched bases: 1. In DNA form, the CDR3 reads TGTGCCAGTAGTAGGGACAGAGAAAAACTGTTTTTT. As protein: CASSRDREKLFF.

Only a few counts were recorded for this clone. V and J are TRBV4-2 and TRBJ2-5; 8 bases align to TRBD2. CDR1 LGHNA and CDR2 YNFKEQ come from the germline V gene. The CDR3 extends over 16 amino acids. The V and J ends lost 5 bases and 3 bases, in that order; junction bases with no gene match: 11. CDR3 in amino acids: CASSSTSGREEETQYF. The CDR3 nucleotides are TGTGCCAGCAGCTCAACCTCGGGGCGGGAGGAAGAGACCCAGTACTTC.

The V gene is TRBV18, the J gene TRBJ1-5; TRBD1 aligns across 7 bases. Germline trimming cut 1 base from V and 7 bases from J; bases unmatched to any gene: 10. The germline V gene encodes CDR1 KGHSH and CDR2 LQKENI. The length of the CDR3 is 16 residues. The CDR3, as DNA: TGTGCCAGCTCACCACAACCACCGGGACAGAAGCAGCCCCAGCATTTT. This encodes CASSPQPPGQKQPQHF. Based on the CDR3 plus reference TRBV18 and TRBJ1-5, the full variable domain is NAGVMQNPRHLVRRRGQEARLRCSPMKGHSHVYWYRQLPEEGLKFMVYLQKENIIDESGMPKERFSAEFPKEGPSILRIQQVVRGDSAAYFCASSPQPPGQKQPQHFGDGTRLSIL.

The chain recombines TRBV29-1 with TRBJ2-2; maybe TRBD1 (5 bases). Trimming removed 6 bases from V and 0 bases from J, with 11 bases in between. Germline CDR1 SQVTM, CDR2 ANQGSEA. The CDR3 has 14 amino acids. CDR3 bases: TGCAGCGTCGGACACAGGACGAACACCGGGGAGCTGTTTTTT. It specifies CSVGHRTNTGELFF.

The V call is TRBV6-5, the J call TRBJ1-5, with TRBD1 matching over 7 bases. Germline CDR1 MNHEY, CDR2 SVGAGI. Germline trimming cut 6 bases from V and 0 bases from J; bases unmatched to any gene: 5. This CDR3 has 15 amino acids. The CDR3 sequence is CASRGQTNSNQPQHF. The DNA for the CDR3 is TGTGCCAGCAGGGGACAGACTAATAGCAATCAGCCCCAGCATTTT.

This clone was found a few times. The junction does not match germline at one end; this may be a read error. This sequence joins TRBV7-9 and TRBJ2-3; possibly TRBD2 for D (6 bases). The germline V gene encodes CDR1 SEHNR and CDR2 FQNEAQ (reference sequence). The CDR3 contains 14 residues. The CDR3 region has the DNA TGTTCCAGCAGGGCCGGGAGCTGGACAGATACGCAGTATTTT. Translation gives CSSRAGSWTDTQYF.

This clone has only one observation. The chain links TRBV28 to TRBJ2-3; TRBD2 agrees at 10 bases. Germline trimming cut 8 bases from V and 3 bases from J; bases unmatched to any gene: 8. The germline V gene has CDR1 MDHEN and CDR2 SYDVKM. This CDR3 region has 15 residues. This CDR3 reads CASSLAGDGTDTQYF. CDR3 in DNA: TGTGCCAGCTCCCTAGCGGGAGATGGGACAGATACGCAGTATTTT.

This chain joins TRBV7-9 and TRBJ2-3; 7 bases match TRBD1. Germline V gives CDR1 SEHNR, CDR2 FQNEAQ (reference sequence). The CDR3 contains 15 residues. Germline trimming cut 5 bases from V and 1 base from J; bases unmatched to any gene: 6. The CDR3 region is CASSTRDSGTDTQYF. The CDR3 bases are TGTGCCAGCAGCACCCGGGACAGCGGCACAGATACGCAGTATTTT.

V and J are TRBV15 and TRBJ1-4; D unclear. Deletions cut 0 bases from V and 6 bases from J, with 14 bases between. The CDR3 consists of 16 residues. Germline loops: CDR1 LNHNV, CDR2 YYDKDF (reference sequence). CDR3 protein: CATSRDFGPSDEKLFF. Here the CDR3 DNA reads TGTGCCACCAGCAGAGATTTTGGTCCGTCAGATGAAAAACTGTTTTTT.

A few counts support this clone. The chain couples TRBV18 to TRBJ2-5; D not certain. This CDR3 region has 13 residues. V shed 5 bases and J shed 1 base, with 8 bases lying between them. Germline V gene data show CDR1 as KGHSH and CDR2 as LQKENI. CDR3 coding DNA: TGTGCCAGCTCAGGGCAGCTCCAAGAGACCCAGTACTTC. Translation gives CASSGQLQETQYF.

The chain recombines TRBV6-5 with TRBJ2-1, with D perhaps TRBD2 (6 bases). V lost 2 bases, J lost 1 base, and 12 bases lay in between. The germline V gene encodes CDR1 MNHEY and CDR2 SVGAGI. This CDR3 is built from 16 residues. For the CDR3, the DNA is TGTGCCAGCAGTTACGTAGCGGACGAGTCCTACAATGAGCAGTTCTTC. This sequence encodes CASSYVADESYNEQFF.

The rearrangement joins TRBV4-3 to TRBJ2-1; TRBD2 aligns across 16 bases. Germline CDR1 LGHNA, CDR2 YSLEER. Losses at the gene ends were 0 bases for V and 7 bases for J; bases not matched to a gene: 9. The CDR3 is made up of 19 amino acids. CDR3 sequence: CASSQEAPGLAGGRNEQFF. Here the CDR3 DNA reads TGCGCCAGCAGCCAAGAGGCCCCGGGACTAGCGGGAGGGAGGAATGAGCAGTTCTTC.

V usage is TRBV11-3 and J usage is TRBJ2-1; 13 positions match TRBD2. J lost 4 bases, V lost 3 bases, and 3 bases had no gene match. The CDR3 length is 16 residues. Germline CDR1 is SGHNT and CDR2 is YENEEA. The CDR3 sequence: CASSLGTSGIYNEQFF. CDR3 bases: TGTGCCAGCAGCTTGGGGACTAGCGGGATATACAATGAGCAGTTCTTC.

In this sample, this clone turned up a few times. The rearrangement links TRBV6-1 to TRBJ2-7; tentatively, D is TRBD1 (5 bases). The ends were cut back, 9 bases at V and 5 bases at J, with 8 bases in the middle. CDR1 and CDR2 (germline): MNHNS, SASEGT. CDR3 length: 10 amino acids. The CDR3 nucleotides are TGTGCCAGTCTGGGGCACGAGCAGTACTTC. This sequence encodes CASLGHEQYF.

CDR3 sequence: CASSPGLYYNEQFF. The CDR3 nucleotides are TGTGCCAGTAGTCCGGGACTCTACTACAATGAGCAGTTCTTC. J is TRBJ2-1 and V is TRBV19; TRBD2 might be the D (6 bases). Per germline, CDR1 LNHDA and CDR2 SQIVND (reference sequence). With 5 bases removed from V and 3 bases from J, the gap between germline ends came to 11 bases. The CDR3 is 14 residues long.

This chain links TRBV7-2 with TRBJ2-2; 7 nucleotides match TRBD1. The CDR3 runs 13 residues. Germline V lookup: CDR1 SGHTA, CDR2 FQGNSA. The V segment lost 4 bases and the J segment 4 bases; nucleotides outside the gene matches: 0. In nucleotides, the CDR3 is TGTGCCAGCAGCTCAGGGGGCACCGGGGAGCTGTTTTTT. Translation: CASSSGGTGELFF. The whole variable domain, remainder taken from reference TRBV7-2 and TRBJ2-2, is GAGVSQSPSNKVTEKGKDVELRCDPISGHTALYWYRQSLGQGLEFLIYFQGNSAPDKSGLPSDRFSAERTGGSVSTLTIQRTQQEDSAVYLCASSSGGTGELFFGEGSRLTVL.

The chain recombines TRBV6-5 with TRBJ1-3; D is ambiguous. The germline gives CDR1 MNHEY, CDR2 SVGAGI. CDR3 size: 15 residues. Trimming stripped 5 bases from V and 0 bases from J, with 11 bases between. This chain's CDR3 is CASSLTLLSGNTIYF. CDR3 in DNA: TGTGCCAGCAGTCTGACATTACTCTCTGGAAACACCATATATTTT.

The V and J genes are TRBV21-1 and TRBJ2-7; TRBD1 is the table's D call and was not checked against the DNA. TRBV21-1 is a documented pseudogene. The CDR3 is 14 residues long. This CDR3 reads CASSKARGRYEQYF. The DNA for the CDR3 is TGTGCCAGCAGCAAAGCCAGGGGGCGATACGAGCAGTACTTC.

CDR3 nucleotides: TGTGCCACCGGGGATACGGGGAATCAGCCCCAGCATTTT. Its protein product is CATGDTGNQPQHF. This chain joins TRBV6-5 and TRBJ1-5, with no clear D. The CDR3 is 13 residues long. Germline CDR1 MNHEY, CDR2 SVGAGI. The V and J ends lost 10 bases and 4 bases respectively, with 14 bases between them.